This section outlines one T cell receptor beta chain sequence together with its context. In the same sample, other DNA sequences code for this CDR3. Generated by immunoSEQ multiplex PCR, the TCRdb table keeps only in-frame clones and is missing some. The sample carries more than 2 million clones, 93% recorded once. These data originate in a study of shared clonotypes between healthy human individuals. Naive CD8 populations comprised CD45RO-negative cells positively selected for CCR7, excluding terminally differentiated effector memory CD45RA+ cells. This CDR3 is 12 amino acids long. V shed 7 bases and J 1 base; nucleotides not matched to a gene: 1. Per the germline V gene, CDR1 is SNHLY and CDR2 is FYNNEI.

This chain joins TRBV2 and TRBJ2-7, with 7 bases aligning to TRBD1. Input material: naive CD8+ T cells from PBMCs. The sequence derives from a man between 18 and 29 years old in good health. Some clones in this sample may be carry-over from other donors' samples. The CDR3 is CASTQGSYEQYF. CDR3 in DNA: TGTGCCAGCACACAGGGGTCCTACGAGCAGTACTTC.